The 22 T cell receptor beta chains given below trace back to one sample, sequenced in a study of shared clonotypes between healthy human individuals. This table comes from immunoSEQ multiplex PCR, and its TCRdb copy is limited to in-frame clones, with some not included. Of approximately 2,300,000 clones in the sample, 85% to 95% were seen once. Material: naive CD4+ T cells from PBMCs. Subset indicated: CD45RA+ positively selected. Source of these receptors: a man between 18 and 35 years old in good health. Some clones in this sample may be carry-over from other donors' samples.

This chain connects TRBV28 to TRBJ2-7; 7 bases fit TRBD2. Germline trimming cut 6 bases from V and 7 bases from J; bases unmatched to any gene: 15. Germline CDR1 and CDR2: MDHEN and SYDVKM. The CDR3 length is 15 residues. CDR3 region: CASRRDLAANREQYF. DNA for the CDR3: TGTGCCAGCAGGAGGGATCTAGCGGCCAACCGAGAGCAGTACTTC.

The chain is built from TRBV5-1 and TRBJ1-6; D gene uncertain. Trimming removed 4 bases from V and 7 bases from J, with 9 bases in between. The germline V gene has CDR1 SGHRS and CDR2 YFSETQ. The CDR3 is 13 residues long. CDR3 loop: CASSVDGNSPLHF. The CDR3 DNA sequence: TGCGCCAGCAGCGTCGACGGGAATTCACCCCTCCACTTT.

This chain uses TRBV19 with TRBJ1-2, with TRBD1 as a possible D gene (6 bases). The CDR3 covers 15 residues. Germline loops: CDR1 LNHDA, CDR2 SQIVND (reference sequence). Trimming left V 7 bases short and J 2 bases short, with 17 bases between. CDR3 protein: CASTDFLGGNYGYTF. The CDR3 region has the DNA TGTGCCAGTACCGATTTTTTGGGGGGCAACTATGGCTACACCTTC.

V is TRBV11-2 and J is TRBJ2-5; 9 bases match TRBD2. The CDR3 loop spans 15 amino acids. The J segment lost 1 base and the V segment lost 5 bases, leaving 5 bases of the junction unmatched. Germline V gene sequence: CDR1 SGHAT, CDR2 FQNNGV. The CDR3 here is CASSLAGPPQETQYF. In DNA form, the CDR3 reads TGTGCCAGCAGCCTAGCGGGGCCGCCCCAAGAGACCCAGTACTTC.

The chain links TRBV30 to TRBJ1-2, with TRBD1 identical over 8 bases. CDR1 GTSNPN and CDR2 SVGIG come from the germline V gene (reference sequence). The CDR3 is 12 amino acids. V dropped 4 bases and J dropped 8; count of bases not matched to a gene: 6. The CDR3 coding sequence is TGTGCCTGGAAGTTGACAGGGGCCGGCTACACCTTC. Encoded protein: CAWKLTGAGYTF.

The chain joins TRBV28 to TRBJ1-5; TRBD1 is a possible D gene (5 bases). Trimming took 1 base from V and 0 from J, leaving 16 bases between them. Germline loops: CDR1 MDHEN, CDR2 SYDVKM. This CDR3 has 18 amino acids. CDR3 bases: TGTGCCAGCAGTTTATTTTTGTGGGGGGTAGATAGCAATCAGCCCCAGCATTTT. It is translated as CASSLFLWGVDSNQPQHF.

Regarding this clone: Other DNA sequences in this specimen translate into the identical CDR3. The genes are TRBV2 and TRBJ1-5; D unresolved. The V gene's germline CDR1 is SNHLY and CDR2 FYNNEI. The V and J ends lost 3 bases and 1 base respectively, with 4 bases between them. The CDR3 has 13 amino acids. The CDR3 DNA follows: TGTGCCAGCAGTGAGTGGAGCAATCAGCCCCAGCATTTT. It specifies CASSEWSNQPQHF.

This chain uses TRBV30 with TRBJ2-1, with D perhaps TRBD1 (6 bases). This CDR3 is 11 amino acids long. The V end was cut by 2 bases, the J end by 12 bases, with 11 bases between. Germline CDR1 reads GTSNPN; CDR2 reads SVGIG (reference sequence). Here the CDR3 DNA reads TGTGCCTGGAGTACCGGGACAAGGCAGTTCTTC. Its translation is CAWSTGTRQFF.

V gene TRBV27 combines with J gene TRBJ2-5, with TRBD1 identical over 10 bases. The V gene's germline CDR1 is MNHEY and CDR2 SMNVEV (reference sequence). The CDR3 consists of 14 residues. V shed 3 bases and J 9 bases; nucleotides not matched to a gene: 7. Here the CDR3 reads CASSFRQGARAQYF. The CDR3 nucleotides are TGTGCCAGCAGTTTTAGACAGGGGGCTAGGGCCCAGTACTTC.

The J gene is TRBJ2-7, the V gene TRBV10-3; D perhaps matches TRBD2 (6 bases). This CDR3 is 15 amino acids long. The V end lost 0 bases, the J end lost 2 bases, and 11 bases lay between the germline ends. Germline lookup yields CDR1 ENHRY and CDR2 SYGVKD. The CDR3 sequence is CAISESLAFPYEQYF. In DNA, the CDR3 is TGTGCCATCAGTGAGTCCCTAGCGTTCCCCTACGAGCAGTACTTC.

The rearrangement uses TRBV6-6 and TRBJ2-1; 7 bases map to TRBD1. Germline V lookup: CDR1 MNHNY, CDR2 SVGAGI (reference sequence). The V gene end was trimmed by 6 bases and the J gene end by 9 bases; junction bases not matched to a gene: 2. The CDR3 runs 11 residues. The CDR3 spells CASSRQGEQFF. CDR3 DNA: TGTGCCAGCAGCCGACAGGGTGAGCAGTTCTTC.

This rearrangement joins TRBV15 to TRBJ2-6; 7 bases line up with TRBD1. There are 17 residues in the CDR3. In germline, CDR1 is LNHNV, CDR2 YYDKDF (reference sequence). V gave up 6 bases and J gave up 2 bases; unmatched junction bases: 10. The DNA for the CDR3 is TGTGCCACCAGGTCCGGGACAGTACCTACTGGGGCCAACGTCCTGACTTTC. As protein: CATRSGTVPTGANVLTF.

This clone occurred once. This specimen includes other DNA sequences encoding the same CDR3. The gene calls are TRBV6-5 and TRBJ2-2; D not certain. CDR1 and CDR2 (germline): MNHEY, SVGAGI. The CDR3 consists of 13 residues. Trimming shortened V by 6 bases and J by 0 bases, and 5 bases separated the two germline ends. The CDR3 coding sequence is TGTGCCAGCAGCCGGTCGAACACCGGGGAGCTGTTTTTT. This codes for CASSRSNTGELFF.

The chain combines TRBV5-1 with TRBJ2-5; 9 bases fit TRBD1. This CDR3 has 15 amino acids. The V segment lost 4 bases and the J segment 4 bases; nucleotides outside the gene matches: 8. Germline assignment: CDR1 SGHRS and CDR2 YFSETQ. The CDR3 DNA sequence: TGCGCCAGCAGCCTTATGACAGGGGGGATAGAGACCCAGTACTTC. This sequence encodes CASSLMTGGIETQYF.

This rearrangement joins TRBV25-1 to TRBJ2-7, with D possibly being TRBD1 (6 bases). Germline lookup yields CDR1 MGHDK and CDR2 SYGVNS. The CDR3 length is 14 residues. Trimming took 5 bases from V and 3 from J, leaving 14 bases between them. This CDR3 is CASSPEGGHYEQYF. In DNA, the CDR3 is TGTGCCAGCAGTCCGGAAGGGGGACACTACGAGCAGTACTTC.

This CDR3 reads CASSPGTGGTTDTQYF. CDR3 nucleotide sequence: TGTGCCAGCTCACCGGGGACAGGGGGTACCACAGATACGCAGTATTTT. The rearrangement uses TRBV18 and TRBJ2-3; 11 bases are shared with TRBD1. Germline V gene lookup returns CDR1 KGHSH and CDR2 LQKENI. The CDR3 consists of 16 residues. V trimming: 3 bases; J trimming: 2 bases; junction bases outside the gene matches: 4.

The chain joins TRBV15 to TRBJ2-7, with 12 bases matching TRBD1. CDR3 length: 15 amino acids. Per the germline V gene, CDR1 is LNHNV and CDR2 is YYDKDF (reference sequence). The V and J ends lost 2 bases and 7 bases, in that order; junction bases with no gene match: 6. CDR3 amino acids: CATSRPGQGAWEQYF. The CDR3 DNA sequence: TGTGCCACCAGCAGACCGGGACAGGGGGCCTGGGAGCAGTACTTC.

The rearrangement joins TRBV7-2 to TRBJ1-1; perhaps TRBD1 as D (5 bases). This CDR3 has 13 amino acids. CDR1 SGHTA and CDR2 FQGNSA come from the germline V gene. V was cut by 3 bases and J by 11 bases, with 16 bases left in between. The CDR3, as DNA: TGTGCCAGCAGCTTTTCAGGGATTTCGGGGGCTTTCTTT. Translated, it gives CASSFSGISGAFF.

Concerning this clone: The same CDR3 can be traced to other DNA sequences in this sample. DNA for the CDR3: TGCAGCGTCGTACCGGGTCCGCAAGAGACCCAGTACTTC. Protein product: CSVVPGPQETQYF. The chain joins TRBV29-1 to TRBJ2-5; D not resolved. V was pared by 6 bases and J by 2 bases, with 13 bases between. The CDR3 spans 13 residues. Germline loops: CDR1 SQVTM, CDR2 ANQGSEA. The whole variable domain, remainder taken from reference TRBV29-1 and TRBJ2-5, is SAVISQKPSRDICQRGTSLTIQCQVDSQVTMMFWYRQQPGQSLTLIATANQGSEATYESGFVIDKFPISRPNLTFSTLTVSNMSPEDSSIYLCSVVPGPQETQYFGPGTRLLVL.

The J gene is TRBJ2-1, the V gene TRBV7-3; 7 bases fit TRBD2. J lost 8 bases, V lost 4 bases, and 8 bases had no gene match. The CDR3 sequence is 14 residues long. Germline V gene sequence: CDR1 SGHTA, CDR2 FQGTGA. CDR3: CASSSGRAMDEQFF. CDR3 sequence (DNA): TGTGCCAGCAGCTCAGGGAGGGCGATGGATGAGCAGTTCTTC.

The rearrangement joins TRBV11-2 to TRBJ2-7, with D unclear. Looked up from germline, CDR1 is SGHAT and CDR2 is FQNNGV. V shed 2 bases and J shed 2 bases, with 4 bases lying between them. The CDR3 is made up of 12 amino acids. The CDR3 DNA is TGTGCCAGCAGCTTATGGGCCTACGAGCAGTACTTC. Amino acid sequence: CASSLWAYEQYF. Combining the CDR3 with reference TRBV11-2 and TRBJ2-7 gives the whole variable domain EAGVAQSPRYKIIEKRQSVAFWCNPISGHATLYWYQQILGQGPKLLIQFQNNGVVDDSQLPKDRFSAERLKGVDSTLKIQPAKLEDSAVYLCASSLWAYEQYFGPGTRLTVT.

The chain has TRBV18 and TRBJ2-1, with D perhaps matching TRBD2 (6 bases). Germline V gene lookup returns CDR1 KGHSH and CDR2 LQKENI. Trimming shortened V by 5 bases and J by 5 bases, and 13 bases separated the two germline ends. This CDR3 is 14 amino acids long. In nucleotides, the CDR3 is TGTGCCAGCTCATACCAGCGGGCAGACAATGAGCAGTTCTTC. This gives the protein CASSYQRADNEQFF. The whole variable domain, remainder taken from reference TRBV18 and TRBJ2-1, is NAGVMQNPRHLVRRRGQEARLRCSPMKGHSHVYWYRQLPEEGLKFMVYLQKENIIDESGMPKERFSAEFPKEGPSILRIQQVVRGDSAAYFCASSYQRADNEQFFGPGTRLTVL.